A single sample gave rise to the 22 T cell receptor beta chains below, sequenced in a study of T cell responses to AZD1222 COVID-19 vaccine. Repertoires were generated with immunoSEQ multiplex PCR, while TCRdb's copy carries only in-frame clones and drops some. The table shows 130,000 to 150,000 clones, with approximately 89% occurring only once. Source: peripheral blood, taken on day 0 of MenACWY control vaccination. The receptor set was obtained from an adult in good health.

The chain couples TRBV30 to TRBJ2-4; perhaps TRBD1 as D (6 bases). The V gene's germline CDR1 is GTSNPN and CDR2 SVGIG (reference sequence). The CDR3 is 12 amino acids. V gave up 5 bases and J gave up 7 bases, with 12 bases separating them. DNA for the CDR3: TGTGCCTGGGATCTCCAGGGGAACATTCAGTACTTC. Protein: CAWDLQGNIQYF.

The gene calls are TRBV18 and TRBJ2-2; 7 bases line up with TRBD1. This CDR3 spans 15 amino acids. Per germline, CDR1 KGHSH and CDR2 LQKENI. The J segment lost 3 bases and the V segment lost 3 bases, leaving 4 bases of the junction unmatched. In nucleotides, the CDR3 is TGTGCCAGCTCACCGTTAACAGGGGACACCGGGGAGCTGTTTTTT. This sequence encodes CASSPLTGDTGELFF.

The chain couples TRBV7-2 to TRBJ2-7; 15 nucleotides agree with TRBD2. Looked up from germline, CDR1 is SGHTA and CDR2 is FQGNSA. This CDR3 comprises 16 residues. After removal of 5 bases from V and 7 bases from J, the junction contained 9 bases not matched to a gene. The CDR3 DNA reads as TGTGCCAGCAGCCTGGGACTAGCGGGAGGCCAAATTGAGCAGTACTTC. Translated: CASSLGLAGGQIEQYF.

The chain employs TRBV10-3 and TRBJ2-5; possibly TRBD1 for D (6 bases). CDR1 is ENHRY and CDR2 is SYGVKD in the germline V gene. CDR3 size: 13 residues. The V and J ends lost 4 bases and 7 bases respectively, with 13 bases between them. CDR3 loop: CAISGTAWGTQYF. The CDR3 nucleotides are TGTGCCATCAGTGGGACAGCCTGGGGGACCCAGTACTTC.

J is TRBJ1-5 and V is TRBV5-5; D may be TRBD1 (5 bases). V was pared by 5 bases and J by 3 bases, with 12 bases between. The CDR3 has 14 amino acids. Looked up from germline, CDR1 is SGHKS and CDR2 is YYEKEE (reference sequence). For the CDR3, the DNA is TGTGCCAGCAGTTGGGGACGGCTCAATCAGCCCCAGCATTTT. It codes for CASSWGRLNQPQHF.

The chain joins TRBV30 to TRBJ2-1, with TRBD1 matching over 7 bases. CDR3 size: 12 residues. In germline, CDR1 is GTSNPN, CDR2 SVGIG (reference sequence). With 2 bases clipped from V and 8 bases from J, the junction kept 3 bases outside the gene matches. The CDR3 sequence: CAWSSGGHEQFF. Written as DNA, the CDR3 is TGTGCCTGGAGTTCAGGGGGACATGAGCAGTTCTTC.

The chain has TRBV12-3 or TRBV12-4 and TRBJ2-5; D gene unclear. V was clipped by 7 bases and J by 4 bases, with 13 bases between them. The CDR3 covers 13 residues. The CDR3: CASTPFKPETQYF. The CDR3 DNA follows: TGTGCCAGCACCCCATTCAAGCCAGAGACCCAGTACTTC.

This clone occurred a few times. The gene calls are TRBV4-3 and TRBJ2-2; 7 bases agree with TRBD1. The junction had 7 bases not matched to a gene; V was cut back by 0 bases and J by 9 bases. The V gene's germline CDR1 is LGHNA and CDR2 YSLEER. The length of the CDR3 is 15 residues. CDR3 amino acids: CASSQDRNRGRELFF. The DNA for the CDR3 is TGCGCCAGCAGCCAAGATCGGAACAGGGGAAGGGAGCTGTTTTTT.

This chain links TRBV19 with TRBJ1-5; D not resolved. The germline V gene encodes CDR1 LNHDA and CDR2 SQIVND (reference sequence). This CDR3 spans 13 amino acids. V gave up 3 bases and J gave up 4 bases, with 7 bases separating them. This CDR3 reads CASSILRNQPQHF. CDR3 nucleotide sequence: TGTGCCAGTAGTATTCTGCGGAATCAGCCCCAGCATTTT.

This chain joins TRBV5-1 and TRBJ1-2; D gene uncertain. The CDR3 runs 14 residues. The germline V gene encodes CDR1 SGHRS and CDR2 YFSETQ. The germline V and J ends were trimmed by 5 bases and 7 bases, with 18 bases remaining between them. The CDR3: CASSFPDGLGGYTF. The CDR3 bases are TGCGCCAGCAGTTTTCCCGACGGCTTGGGTGGCTACACCTTC.

The chain recombines TRBV27 with TRBJ1-1; no clear D gene. In germline, CDR1 is MNHEY, CDR2 SMNVEV (reference sequence). The CDR3 has 15 residues. Trimming shortened V by 6 bases and J by 4 bases, and 18 bases separated the two germline ends. The DNA for the CDR3 is TGTGCCAGCAGGCGGCCTTTATGGGCGGCCACTGAAGCTTTCTTT. Translated, it gives CASRRPLWAATEAFF.

Comment on this clone: Other nucleotide sequences in the sample specify the same CDR3. The chain recombines TRBV27 with TRBJ1-2; D possibly corresponds to TRBD1 (5 bases). The V gene lost 0 bases and the J gene lost 4 bases, with 9 bases spanning the gap. The germline V gene encodes CDR1 MNHEY and CDR2 SMNVEV (reference sequence). The CDR3 consists of 14 residues. This CDR3 is CASSLSGRVYGYTF. In DNA, the CDR3 is TGTGCCAGCAGTTTATCGGGGCGGGTCTATGGCTACACCTTC.

The chain employs TRBV6-6 and TRBJ2-5, with D unresolved. With 6 bases removed from V and 4 bases from J, the gap between germline ends came to 9 bases. Germline CDR1 reads MNHNY; CDR2 reads SVGAGI (reference sequence). CDR3 length equals 12 residues. The CDR3, as DNA: TGTGCCAGCAGCCACAATTCAGAGACCCAGTACTTC. It yields the protein CASSHNSETQYF.

This chain links TRBV19 with TRBJ2-7; possible D gene TRBD1, 5 bases. CDR3 length equals 10 residues. V was trimmed by 8 bases and J by 8 bases, leaving 10 bases between them. Germline V CDR1 and CDR2: LNHDA, SQIVND (reference sequence). Here the CDR3 reads CASSQGKQYF. In nucleotides, the CDR3 is TGTGCCAGTTCCCAGGGAAAGCAGTACTTC.

The rearrangement uses TRBV23-1 and TRBJ1-2; D may be TRBD1 (5 bases). TRBV23-1 falls under the ORF class, with uncertain function. The CDR3 contains 15 residues. Deletions cut 0 bases from V and 0 bases from J, with 8 bases between. Written as DNA, the CDR3 is TGCGCCAGCAGTCAATCAAGGGGAGCTAACTATGGCTACACCTTC. It codes for CASSQSRGANYGYTF.

The chain uses TRBV15 and TRBJ1-5, with 9 bases aligning to TRBD1. V lost 7 bases to trimming and J lost 7 bases; unmatched junction nucleotides: 5. The germline V gene has CDR1 LNHNV and CDR2 YYDKDF (reference sequence). The CDR3 sequence is 13 residues long. The chain's CDR3 is CATKQGAQQPQHF. Here the CDR3 DNA reads TGTGCCACCAAACAGGGGGCACAACAGCCCCAGCATTTT.

The genes are TRBV5-1 and TRBJ1-5; weak D call: TRBD1 (5 bases). The germline V gene has CDR1 SGHRS and CDR2 YFSETQ. The V end was cut by 8 bases, the J end by 1 base, with 13 bases between. The CDR3 covers 14 residues. CDR3 nucleotides: TGCGCCAGTCGTGAGGGGCCGAGCAATCAGCCCCAGCATTTT. Amino acid sequence: CASREGPSNQPQHF.

The chain employs TRBV5-4 and TRBJ2-7; TRBD1 aligns across 7 bases. V trimming: 1 base; J trimming: 2 bases; junction bases outside the gene matches: 3. The CDR3 is 14 residues long. The germline V gene has CDR1 SGHNT and CDR2 YYREEE (reference sequence). CDR3 DNA sequence: TGTGCCAGCAGCTTGTTCCAGGGGGCCTACGAGCAGTACTTC. Its translation is CASSLFQGAYEQYF.

V is TRBV6-5 and J is TRBJ2-1; a weak D match, TRBD1 (5 bases). Germline V gives CDR1 MNHEY, CDR2 SVGAGI. Trimming stripped 6 bases from V and 5 bases from J, with 11 bases between. The CDR3 covers 13 residues. The CDR3 DNA reads TGTGCCAGCAGGGACACACGAGACAATGAGCAGTTCTTC. Protein product: CASRDTRDNEQFF.

This rearrangement joins TRBV7-9 to TRBJ1-2; possible D gene TRBD1, 6 bases. V lost 1 base and J lost 6, with 12 bases in between. The CDR3 runs 14 residues. CDR1 SEHNR and CDR2 FQNEAQ come from the germline V gene (reference sequence). This chain's CDR3 is CASSLEEGGNGYTF. CDR3 nucleotides: TGTGCCAGCAGCTTAGAAGAGGGGGGGAATGGCTACACCTTC.

The V call is TRBV5-1, the J call TRBJ1-6; unclear D gene. The CDR3 covers 18 residues. Germline CDR1 and CDR2: SGHRS and YFSETQ. With 0 bases removed from V and 0 bases from J, the gap between germline ends came to 13 bases. The CDR3 protein is CASSLVGISRSYNSPLHF. The CDR3 DNA reads as TGCGCCAGCAGCTTGGTGGGGATTTCCCGCTCCTATAATTCACCCCTCCACTTT.

V is TRBV19 and J is TRBJ1-2, with TRBD1 identical over 10 bases. From germline, CDR1 is LNHDA and CDR2 SQIVND (reference sequence). Trimming took 4 bases from V and 6 from J; bases not matched to a gene: 14. This CDR3 region has 17 residues. The CDR3 DNA follows: TGTGCCAGTAGTAGAGGGTACTCGACAGGGGGCAAGGATGGCTACACCTTC. This codes for CASSRGYSTGGKDGYTF.